What follows are 28 T cell receptor beta chains derived from one specimen sequenced in a study of low-dose radiotherapy and immunotherapy resistance in tumors (dated by TCRdb to between 2021 and 2024). The listed sequencing device is Illumina HiSeq 2500. First-strand cDNA was synthesized using Superscript III and a set of TRAV- and TRBV-specific primers, so that both TCRalpha and TCRbeta chains were covered. A roughly 18-cycle PCR with Phusion amplified the TCRs, pairing a constant-region primer with the adapter that was attached to the V primers. Using fastp at Q25 and MiXCR, TCRdb reprocessed the public reads and kept productive beta chains. Entries that share a CDR3 protein sequence are merged under the most common genes and DNA. This sample lists roughly 95,000 distinct CDR3 sequences; less than 25% were detected once. The top ten hold 10% to 15% of the sample. What this sample's time point label stands for: after trial treatment. The sample's treatment or condition, from its label and the paper: LDRT plus nivolumab, ipilimumab, low-dose cyclophosphamide and aspirin (RACIN trial).

The specimen was PBMCs, collected after low-dose radiotherapy plus immunotherapy. These receptors all come from a female donor with ovarian cancer.

This clonotype appeared many times. This chain links TRBV12-3 or TRBV12-4 with TRBJ1-5; 9 nucleotides align to TRBD1. After removal of 5 bases from V and 6 bases from J, the junction contained 2 bases not matched to a gene. There are 13 residues in the CDR3. This CDR3 is CASSATGGQPQHF. The CDR3 nucleotides read TGTGCCAGCAGTGCGACAGGGGGTCAGCCCCAGCATTTT.

This clonotype was observed at least ten times. The chain combines TRBV5-4 with TRBJ2-5; 7 bases agree with TRBD2. Germline CDR1 SGHNT, CDR2 YYREEE (reference sequence). Trimming cost V 0 bases and J 1 base; bases outside gene matches: 6. The CDR3 contains 16 residues. The DNA of the CDR3 is TGTGCCAGCAGCTTGGAGGCTAGCGGAGCCCAAGAGACCCAGTACTTC. Protein product: CASSLEASGAQETQYF.

The rearrangement joins TRBV6-6 to TRBJ1-1, with D possibly being TRBD1 (6 bases). The CDR3 sequence is 13 residues long. Germline assignment: CDR1 MNHNY and CDR2 SVGAGI (reference sequence). Trimming took off 6 bases at V and 3 bases at J, with 11 bases between the two ends. For the CDR3, the DNA is TGTGCCAGCAGGGACAGACGGGACACTGAAGCTTTCTTT. Amino acids: CASRDRRDTEAFF.

This clonotype has at least ten counts. The J gene is TRBJ2-4, the V gene TRBV28; D is perhaps TRBD2 (6 bases). Germline V lookup: CDR1 MDHEN, CDR2 SYDVKM. The CDR3 extends over 15 amino acids. V was shortened by 8 bases and J by 1 base, with 15 bases between the two germline ends. CDR3 residues: CASLGGAGAKNIQYF. The CDR3 DNA follows: TGTGCCAGCCTGGGCGGGGCCGGGGCCAAAAACATTCAGTACTTC.

This clonotype was counted ten times or more. At one end, the junction sequence differs from germline, possibly due to a read error. The chain uses TRBV6-1 and TRBJ2-2; D not resolved. The germline gives CDR1 MNHNS, CDR2 SASEGT. The CDR3 is made up of 16 amino acids. CDR3 nucleotide sequence: TGCGCCAGCAGTGAGTTGAGACTGACGAACACCGGGGAGCTGTTTTTT. As protein: CASSELRLTNTGELFF.

This clonotype occurred many times. The V gene is TRBV3-1, the J gene TRBJ1-2; the D is unclear. CDR3 length: 17 amino acids. Trimming left V 4 bases short and J 7 bases short, with 25 bases between. Germline V gives CDR1 LGHDT, CDR2 YNNKEL (reference sequence). The CDR3 spells CASSLRAAGPGEVGYTF. The CDR3 DNA reads TGTGCCAGCAGCCTCCGGGCCGCCGGCCCTGGTGAGGTTGGCTACACCTTC.

The table lists this clonotype with many counts. CDR3 nucleotide sequence: TGCGCCAGCAGCCAAGAGGGACAGTCCTACAATGAGCAGTTCTTC. Residues: CASSQEGQSYNEQFF. This rearrangement joins TRBV4-3 to TRBJ2-1; 7 nucleotides align to TRBD1. Germline V CDR1 and CDR2: LGHNA, YSLEER. The ends lost 0 bases at V and 1 base at J; junction bases unmatched: 0. The CDR3 extends over 15 amino acids.

This sequence joins TRBV12-3 or TRBV12-4 and TRBJ1-5; 9 bases fit TRBD1. The trim removed 5 bases at V and 2 bases at J, leaving 7 bases unmatched. This CDR3 comprises 16 residues. This CDR3 is CASSPYRGQGNQPQHF. In nucleotides, the CDR3 is TGTGCCAGCAGTCCCTACAGGGGGCAGGGCAATCAGCCCCAGCATTTT.

On this clonotype: It may be a read error: a sequence one base away is much more abundant. CDR3 protein: CASSSTGNGYTF. For the CDR3, the DNA is TGTGCCAGCAGTTCGACAGGGAATGGCTACACCTTC. The J gene is TRBJ1-2, the V gene TRBV6-8, with 7 bases aligning to TRBD1. CDR1 is MNHGY and CDR2 is SAAAGT in the germline V gene. The junction had 2 bases not matched to a gene; V was cut back by 4 bases and J by 6 bases. This CDR3 has 12 residues.

At least ten counts were recorded for this clonotype. This rearrangement joins TRBV6-1 to TRBJ2-7; D perhaps matches TRBD2 (6 bases). The CDR3 spans 12 residues. V lost 4 bases, J lost 5 bases, and 9 bases lay in between. From germline, CDR1 is MNHNS and CDR2 SASEGT. The CDR3 region has the DNA TGTGCCAGCAGTGGGGAGGTCCACGAGCAGTACTTC. It yields the protein CASSGEVHEQYF.

This clonotype has a count of ten or more. The chain employs TRBV6-2 or TRBV6-3 and TRBJ2-3, with 14 nucleotides matching TRBD2. Germline V gene sequence: CDR1 MNHEY, CDR2 SVGEGT. The length of the CDR3 is 18 residues. Germline trimming cut 0 bases from V and 5 bases from J; bases unmatched to any gene: 7. CDR3 sequence reads: CASSYSRTSGGIRDTQYF. The CDR3 nucleotides read TGTGCCAGCAGTTACTCGAGGACTAGCGGGGGGATCCGAGATACGCAGTATTTT.

In this sample, this clonotype turned up many times. V gene TRBV5-1 combines with J gene TRBJ1-6; no clear D. The CDR3 runs to 13 residues. Germline V gene data show CDR1 as SGHRS and CDR2 as YFSETQ. The V and J ends lost 0 bases and 10 bases respectively, with 8 bases between them. This CDR3 is CASSLEGRSPLHF. The CDR3, as DNA: TGCGCCAGCAGCTTGGAAGGGAGGTCACCCCTCCACTTT.

This clonotype was recorded many times. This chain links TRBV5-1 with TRBJ2-7; TRBD1 matches 8 bases. Trimming removed 4 bases from V and 0 bases from J; junction bases left unmatched: 3. Germline V CDR1 and CDR2: SGHRS, YFSETQ. This CDR3 has 14 amino acids. The DNA of the CDR3 is TGCGCCAGCAGCCCACAGGGGGGCTCCTACGAGCAGTACTTC. Encoded protein: CASSPQGGSYEQYF.

At least ten counts were recorded for this clonotype. CDR3 sequence: CASSSPVRETQYF. The CDR3 DNA reads TGTGCCAGCAGCTCCCCCGTGAGGGAGACCCAGTACTTC. The chain carries TRBV7-9 and TRBJ2-5; D ambiguous. CDR3 length: 13 residues. The germline CDR1 and CDR2 sequences are SEHNR and FQNEAQ (reference sequence). V lost 4 bases to trimming and J lost 5 bases, with 11 bases between them.

A remark on this clonotype: A read error likely explains this, since a far larger clone differs by one base. The chain has TRBV15 and TRBJ2-1; D gene ambiguous. CDR1 is LNHNV and CDR2 is YYDKDF in the germline V gene (reference sequence). CDR3 length equals 19 residues. Trimming removed 0 bases from V and 10 bases from J, with 28 bases in between. The CDR3 DNA reads TGTGCCACCAGCAGAGATCGCGTGTCAAGTAGGATAAGGATTGGCGAGCAGTTCTTC. Its translation is CATSRDRVSSRIRIGEQFF.

This clonotype appeared many times. The V and J genes are TRBV3-1 and TRBJ1-6; D unresolved. Trimming left V 4 bases short and J 11 bases short, with 12 bases between. The CDR3 loop spans 13 amino acids. Germline CDR1 and CDR2: LGHDT and YNNKEL (reference sequence). In DNA, the CDR3 is TGTGCCAGCAGCCCCAGGCAGGAAACACCCCTCCACTTT. This codes for CASSPRQETPLHF. The whole variable domain, remainder taken from reference TRBV3-1 and TRBJ1-6, is DTAVSQTPKYLVTQMGNDKSIKCEQNLGHDTMYWYKQDSKKFLKIMFSYNNKELIINETVPNRFSPKSPDKAHLNLHINSLELGDSAVYFCASSPRQETPLHFGNGTRLTVT.

The genes are TRBV6-2 or TRBV6-3 and TRBJ2-7, with D perhaps TRBD2 (6 bases). The CDR3 consists of 13 residues. Germline loops: CDR1 MNHEY, CDR2 SVGEGT. Trimming cost V 5 bases and J 3 bases, with 11 bases left between them. CDR3 in DNA: TGTGCCAGCAGTCGAACTAGCCACTACGAGCAGTACTTC. Amino acid sequence: CASSRTSHYEQYF.

This clonotype was picked up many times. This chain connects TRBV12-3 or TRBV12-4 to TRBJ2-7; 9 nucleotides align to TRBD1. J was trimmed by 2 bases and V by 6 bases; bases with no gene match: 8. The CDR3 consists of 15 residues. CDR3 in amino acids: CASSGGTGMAYEQYF. The CDR3 nucleotides are TGTGCCAGCAGCGGCGGGACAGGGATGGCCTACGAGCAGTACTTC.

Ten or more counts support this clonotype. The J gene is TRBJ1-5, the V gene TRBV19, with 10 bases matching TRBD1. CDR1 is LNHDA, CDR2 SQIVND, per germline (reference sequence). Trimming at V came to 4 bases and at J to 1 base, leaving 7 bases not matched to a gene. The CDR3 extends over 17 amino acids. CDR3 region: CASSTGQGYGSNQPQHF. The CDR3 DNA reads TGTGCCAGTAGTACGGGACAGGGGTATGGCAGCAATCAGCCCCAGCATTTT.

There are many counts of this clonotype. The rearrangement links TRBV10-3 to TRBJ1-3, with D possibly being TRBD1 (6 bases). CDR1 is ENHRY and CDR2 is SYGVKD in the germline V gene. The V and J ends lost 10 bases and 0 bases respectively, with 10 bases between them. The CDR3 contains 13 residues. CDR3 in DNA: TGTGCCAGCAGGGACACCTCTGGAAACACCATATATTTT. Protein product: CASRDTSGNTIYF.

This chain uses TRBV7-3 with TRBJ2-3, with 8 bases aligning to TRBD1. Germline trimming cut 5 bases from V and 5 bases from J; bases unmatched to any gene: 12. Germline V CDR1 and CDR2: SGHTA, FQGTGA. This CDR3 is 16 amino acids long. In nucleotides, the CDR3 is TGTGCCAGCAGCACCCAACGATCAGGGGGCAGAGATACGCAGTATTTT. It translates to CASSTQRSGGRDTQYF.

Of note for this clonotype: With a much larger clone just one base away, this may be a read error. V is TRBV7-2 and J is TRBJ2-7, with 16 bases lining up with TRBD2. V shed 5 bases and J 11 bases; nucleotides not matched to a gene: 9. CDR3 size: 15 residues. Germline CDR1 is SGHTA and CDR2 is FQGNSA. The CDR3 sequence: CASSPISGLAGGEYF. CDR3 sequence (DNA): TGTGCCAGCAGCCCCATCTCGGGACTAGCGGGGGGGGAGTACTTC.

This clonotype was observed a single time. DNA of the CDR3: TGTGCCAGCAGTTTGGCGGGAGGGCCGGCCTACAATGAGCAGTTCTTC. Amino acids: CASSLAGGPAYNEQFF. The V gene is TRBV27, the J gene TRBJ2-1, with TRBD2 matching 9 bases. The CDR3 is made up of 16 amino acids. After removal of 3 bases from V and 2 bases from J, the junction contained 5 bases not matched to a gene. The germline gives CDR1 MNHEY, CDR2 SMNVEV (reference sequence).

In its sample, this clonotype was seen many times. The CDR3 DNA reads as TGTGCCAGCAGCCAAGGGGGGAGAACCGGGGAGCTGTTTTTT. Amino acid sequence: CASSQGGRTGELFF. This chain uses TRBV3-1 with TRBJ2-2; either TRBD1 or TRBD2 may supply D (5 bases each). CDR1 is LGHDT, CDR2 YNNKEL, per germline (reference sequence). This CDR3 contains 14 residues. The V and J ends lost 1 base and 5 bases respectively, with 8 bases between them.

This clonotype was observed at least ten times. The gene calls are TRBV4-1 and TRBJ2-7; the D call may be TRBD1 or TRBD2 (5 bases each). Deletions cut 4 bases from V and 0 bases from J, with 13 bases between. The CDR3 spans 15 residues. Germline-derived CDR1 and CDR2 are MGHRA and YSYEKL. CDR3 nucleotides: TGCGCCAGCAGCCGAGGGACGGCGAGCTCCTACGAGCAGTACTTC. It specifies CASSRGTASSYEQYF.

This clonotype was counted ten times or more. The CDR3 DNA sequence: TGTGCCAGCTCATCGACACAGGGCCAAGAGACCCAGTACTTC. This encodes CASSSTQGQETQYF. The chain is built from TRBV18 and TRBJ2-5; TRBD1 might be the D (6 bases). CDR3 length: 14 residues. In germline, CDR1 is KGHSH, CDR2 LQKENI. The V and J ends lost 5 bases and 1 base respectively, with 11 bases between them.

This clonotype has at least ten counts. V is TRBV5-1 and J is TRBJ2-1, with a possible D match to TRBD1 (5 bases). Germline CDR1 and CDR2: SGHRS and YFSETQ. V shed 3 bases and J shed 7 bases, with 8 bases lying between them. The CDR3 length is 12 residues. The CDR3 is CASSSDSNEQFF. The CDR3 DNA reads as TGCGCCAGCAGCTCCGACAGTAATGAGCAGTTCTTC.

In this sample, this clonotype turned up many times. The CDR3 reads CSCGIYNEQFF. DNA for the CDR3: TGCAGTTGCGGGATTTACAATGAGCAGTTCTTC. The chain recombines TRBV20-1 with TRBJ2-1; D perhaps matches TRBD2 (6 bases). There are 11 residues in the CDR3. Between the trimmed V and J ends, which lost 8 bases and 4 bases, there was a span of 9 bases. The germline V gene has CDR1 DFQATT and CDR2 SNEGSKA (reference sequence).